This T cell receptor beta chain was captured by sequencing in a study of vaccination effects on CD4 cells after COVID-19 (dated by TCRdb to 2022 to 2024). A note on the overall study: In the ViraFEST assay, PBMC were stimulated with viral peptide pools, and antigen-specific CD4+ T cell clonotypes were then identified by expansion using TCR sequencing. Two doses of either the BNT162b2 or the mRNA-1273 mRNA SARS-CoV-2 vaccine were administered to participants. A few million PBMC per well were cultured in IMDM with roughly 5% human AB serum, around 9.1 IU/ml IL-2 and gentamicin, plus 10 ug/ml peptides. In both COVID-19 convalescent patients and infection-naive vaccine recipients, the study compared SARS-CoV-2 spike-specific CD4+ TCR repertoires from before mRNA vaccination with those from after it. A total of roughly 9 COVID-19 convalescent patients and a handful of SARS-CoV-2-naive healthy vaccine recipients were included in the full study. In the study, cultures from other donors were sequenced using the Oncomine TCR Beta short-read assay on an Illumina iSeq 100. Beyond this particular receptor, the publication reports: Among healthy vaccine recipients, nearly all vaccine-induced clones were SARS-CoV-2 mono-reactive, and just 1 of 255 was cross-reactive with common cold coronaviruses. The study was limited by a small number of convalescent patients, and early post-infection timepoints were lacking. At late post-vaccination timepoints, both infection-induced and vaccine-induced clones showed marked clonal contraction, consistent with waning T cell responses.

The library was produced with the immunoSEQ multiplex PCR assay. TCR beta CDR3 sequencing was performed on DNA from the cultured, isolated CD4+ T cells. On the study's bioinformatics: Non-productive TCR sequences were removed, reads were trimmed to the CDR3 region, and CDR3s of at least 7 amino acids were retained. Antigen-specific clonotypes were identified using the MANAFEST web app by comparison of expansion in peptide wells against reference cultures. To count as positive, a clone had to show expansion at FDR<0.05 compared with the reference and with all other wells, an odds ratio above 5, and a frequency above 0.1% in two replicate wells. Clonotypes significantly expanded in SARS-CoV-2 spike wells and in at least one common cold coronavirus spike condition were defined as cross-reactive. Levenshtein distance calculated with the stringdist R package was used to assess CDR3 similarity, and unrooted trees were constructed with ape in R 3.6.1. This is the immuneACCESS table as TCRdb keeps it, with only in-frame sequences that have V and J called. A part of the clones is gone; compared with another copy, unresolved V genes explain less than half, and the rest is unexplained. Clone size and V and J calls were adopted from that table, with D and trimming inferred from the DNA. The sample data list around 40,000 clones, and about 70% of these were observed just once. Clones ranked in the top ten supply just over 4% of the sample.

After around 11 days of culture, CD4+ T cells were isolated with the EasySep CD4+ T cell isolation kit. The absence of prior SARS-CoV-2 infection in healthy vaccine recipients was confirmed by negative nucleocapsid antibodies before and after vaccination. On days 3 and 7, half of the culture medium was replaced with fresh IL-2-containing medium. Unless otherwise noted, each peptide stimulation condition was cultured in triplicate wells. PBMC were separated from whole blood using Ficoll-Paque Plus gradient centrifugation and were then either cryopreserved at -140C or used fresh. Genomic DNA was extracted from cultured CD4+ T cells with the QIAamp micro DNA kit. The CDR1 and CDR2 encoded by the germline V gene are SGDLS and YYNGEE. Trimming costs V 2 bases and J 5 bases, and their ends lie 22 bases apart. From cysteine to phenylalanine, the CDR3 is 18 amino acids long. Only the CDR3 portion is preserved as DNA: 54 bases, with reading frame beginning at the first base.

In regard to this clone: No antigen is known for it. Base qualities are not recorded, but no much larger clone differs from it by a single base.

The receptor comes from a human donor who received a COVID-19 vaccine. The sequencing used CD4+ T cells from PBMCs cultured without peptide, collected before COVID-19 vaccination. The chain joins TRBV9 to TRBJ2-2; TRBD1 might be the D gene, on 6 matching bases. Here the CDR3 is given as CASSVPPGHGLLTGELFF. The bases are TGTGCCAGCAGCGTTCCTCCGGGACATGGGTTACTTACCGGGGAGCTGTTTTTT.